This entry describes one TCR beta chain. Its cognate antigen has yet to be identified. No base quality information exists; no much larger clone differs at one position. The sample's time point, from its label and the paper: baseline, week 1 (first vaccination visit). The label giving this sample's treatment or condition can be read as: pre-vaccination baseline after standard-of-care therapy. The donors had newly diagnosed IDH1-mutant astrocytomas of WHO grade 3 or 4 that showed loss of nuclear ATRX. The samples were drawn from NOA16, a multicentre, single-arm, open-label phase I trial in Germany that tested a mutant IDH1 peptide vaccine in humans for the first time. For immunogenicity testing, the blood drawn at visit V03 was used as the baseline sample. Genomic DNA for TCRB sequencing was extracted from EDTA blood using the DNeasy Blood and Tissue Kit. The sample comes from a study of a mutant IDH1 vaccine in newly diagnosed glioma (dated by TCRdb to the early 2020s). Regarding the study in general: Of the 32 patients who were treated, about 62% were male and roughly 40% were female, and the mean age was around 40 years. Before enrollment, patients had received standard therapy of radiotherapy alone, temozolomide alone, or radiochemotherapy with temozolomide; most received the combination. Six visits were used for peripheral blood collection: V03 (baseline), V05, V07, V10, V12 and V13. Longitudinal TCRB deep sequencing was performed for about 25 treated patients wherever samples were available for exploratory analyses.

The library came from the immunoSEQ multiplex PCR assay. Rearranged TCR beta chain sequences were amplified with the hsTCRB Kit following the manufacturer's protocol. Sequencing of TCRB libraries was carried out on an Illumina MiSeq. The paper's data handling went like this. The kit vendor's proprietary platform handled demultiplexing, trimming and gene mapping. The table comes from immuneACCESS by way of TCRdb, which keeps in-frame sequences with V and J called. Part of the clones is missing from these tables; in studies checked, under half for an unresolved V gene and the rest for unknown reasons. V, J and clone size are those of that table, while D and trimming were read from the DNA. Here the sample has 85,000 to 100,000 clones; 80% occur a single time. The top ten constitute around 7.5% of the sample. What the authors observed across the whole study: Immune responses induced by the vaccine were seen in approximately 92% of patients across multiple MHC alleles. Availability determined which PBMC samples were chosen for TCRB deep sequencing. According to the authors, sample limitations meant that analyses of patient blood samples could not be reproduced. Changes in the top peripheral T cell clonotypes picked up by TCRB sequencing did not appear to be linked to pseudoprogression.

The CDR3 has 12 amino acids, counting the end cysteine and phenylalanine. The only DNA kept is the CDR3, 36 bases in frame from the first base. CDR1 and CDR2 were assigned from the germline V gene as SQVTM and ANQGSEA. After removal of 7 bases from V and 1 base from J, the junction retains 3 bases not matched to a gene. This sequence uses TRBV29-1 and TRBJ2-7, with 8 junctional bases fitting TRBD1. The starting material was PBMCs, obtained from a glioma patient treated with radiotherapy, temozolomide or both. The TCR was taken from a man in his forties or fifties with glioma. Here the CDR3 is given as CSAGQGSYEQYF. Read as DNA, the sequence is TGCAGCGCAGGACAGGGATCCTACGAGCAGTACTTC.